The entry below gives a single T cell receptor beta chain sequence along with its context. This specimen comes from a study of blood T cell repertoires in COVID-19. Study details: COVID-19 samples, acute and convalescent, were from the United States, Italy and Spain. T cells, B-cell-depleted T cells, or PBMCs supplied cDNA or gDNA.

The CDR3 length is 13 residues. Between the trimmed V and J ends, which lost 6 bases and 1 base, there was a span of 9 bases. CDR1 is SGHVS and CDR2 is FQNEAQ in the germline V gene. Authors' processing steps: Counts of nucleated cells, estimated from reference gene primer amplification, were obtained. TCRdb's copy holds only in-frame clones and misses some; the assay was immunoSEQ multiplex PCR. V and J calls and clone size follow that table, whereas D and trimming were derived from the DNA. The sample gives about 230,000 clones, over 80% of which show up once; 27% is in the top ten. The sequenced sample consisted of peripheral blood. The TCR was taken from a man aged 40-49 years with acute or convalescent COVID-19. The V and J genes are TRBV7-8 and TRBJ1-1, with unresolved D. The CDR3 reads CASSFSENTEAFF. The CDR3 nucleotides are TGTGCCAGCAGTTTCAGTGAGAACACTGAAGCTTTCTTT.